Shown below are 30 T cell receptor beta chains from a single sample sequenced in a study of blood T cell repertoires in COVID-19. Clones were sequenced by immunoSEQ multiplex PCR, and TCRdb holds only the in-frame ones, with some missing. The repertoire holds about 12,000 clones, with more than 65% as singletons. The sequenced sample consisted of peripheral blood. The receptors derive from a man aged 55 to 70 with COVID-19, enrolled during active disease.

DNA of the CDR3: TGTGCCAGCAGCCCCCGGGTCCTCTACAATGAGCAGTTCTTC. Residues: CASSPRVLYNEQFF. This chain connects TRBV9 to TRBJ2-1, with D unresolved. Germline values: CDR1 SGDLS, CDR2 YYNGEE. CDR3 length: 14 residues. V was trimmed by 4 bases and J by 3 bases, leaving 11 bases between them.

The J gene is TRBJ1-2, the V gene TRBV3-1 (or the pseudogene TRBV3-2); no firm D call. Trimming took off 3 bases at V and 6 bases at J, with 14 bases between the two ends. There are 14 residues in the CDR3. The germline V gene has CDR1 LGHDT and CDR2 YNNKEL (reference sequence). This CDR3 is CASSQRAEGNGYTF. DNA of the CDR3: TGTGCCAGCAGCCAGCGGGCTGAGGGTAATGGCTACACCTTC.

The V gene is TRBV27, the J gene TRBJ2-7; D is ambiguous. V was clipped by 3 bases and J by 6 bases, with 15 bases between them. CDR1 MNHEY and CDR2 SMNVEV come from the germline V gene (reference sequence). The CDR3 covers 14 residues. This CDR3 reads CASSFGLASPEQYF. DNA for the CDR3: TGTGCCAGCAGTTTTGGGTTAGCTTCCCCCGAGCAGTACTTC.

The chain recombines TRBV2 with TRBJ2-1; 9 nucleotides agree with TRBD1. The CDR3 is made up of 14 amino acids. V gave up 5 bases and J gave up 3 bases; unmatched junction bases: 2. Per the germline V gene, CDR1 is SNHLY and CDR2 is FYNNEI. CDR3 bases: TGTGCCAGCAGTCGGACAGGGGTCTACAATGAGCAGTTCTTC. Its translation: CASSRTGVYNEQFF.

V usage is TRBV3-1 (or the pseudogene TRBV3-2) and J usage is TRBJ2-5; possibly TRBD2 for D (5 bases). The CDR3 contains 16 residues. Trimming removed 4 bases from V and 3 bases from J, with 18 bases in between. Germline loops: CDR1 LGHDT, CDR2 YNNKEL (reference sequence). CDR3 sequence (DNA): TGTGCCAGCAGCCTCCGGGAAAAAGGGAGTAAAGAGACCCAGTACTTC. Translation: CASSLREKGSKETQYF.

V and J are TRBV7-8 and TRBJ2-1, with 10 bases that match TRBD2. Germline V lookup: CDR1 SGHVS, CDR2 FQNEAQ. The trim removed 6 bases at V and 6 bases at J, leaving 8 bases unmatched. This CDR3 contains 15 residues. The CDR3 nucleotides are TGTGCCAGCAGGGAGAAGCGGGGGGGTCTCAATGAGCAGTTCTTC. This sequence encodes CASREKRGGLNEQFF.

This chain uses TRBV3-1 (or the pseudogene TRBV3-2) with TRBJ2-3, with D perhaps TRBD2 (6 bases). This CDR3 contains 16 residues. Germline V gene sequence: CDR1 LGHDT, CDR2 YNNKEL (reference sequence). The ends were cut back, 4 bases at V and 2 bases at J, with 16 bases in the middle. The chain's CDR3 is CASSLLGGEITDTQYF. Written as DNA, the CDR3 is TGTGCCAGCAGCCTCCTGGGGGGAGAGATCACAGATACGCAGTATTTT.

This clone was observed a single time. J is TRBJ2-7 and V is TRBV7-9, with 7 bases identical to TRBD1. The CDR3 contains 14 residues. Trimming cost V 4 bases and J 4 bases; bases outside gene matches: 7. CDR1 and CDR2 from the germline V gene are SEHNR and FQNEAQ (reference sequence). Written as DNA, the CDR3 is TGTGCCAGCAGCTCGACAGGGAGTAGGTACGAGCAGTACGTC. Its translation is CASSSTGSRYEQYV.

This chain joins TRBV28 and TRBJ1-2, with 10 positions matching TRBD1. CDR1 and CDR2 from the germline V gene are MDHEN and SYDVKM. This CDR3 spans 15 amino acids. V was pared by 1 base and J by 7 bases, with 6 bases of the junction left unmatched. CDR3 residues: CASSLFRTGGRGYTF. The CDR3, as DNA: TGTGCCAGCAGTTTATTCAGGACAGGGGGTCGTGGCTACACCTTC.

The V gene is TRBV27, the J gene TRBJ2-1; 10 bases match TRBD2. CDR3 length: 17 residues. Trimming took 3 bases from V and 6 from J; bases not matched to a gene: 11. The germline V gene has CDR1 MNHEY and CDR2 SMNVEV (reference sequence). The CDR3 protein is CASSFLTLAGVVNEQFF. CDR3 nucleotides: TGTGCCAGCAGTTTCCTCACGCTAGCGGGAGTAGTCAATGAGCAGTTCTTC.

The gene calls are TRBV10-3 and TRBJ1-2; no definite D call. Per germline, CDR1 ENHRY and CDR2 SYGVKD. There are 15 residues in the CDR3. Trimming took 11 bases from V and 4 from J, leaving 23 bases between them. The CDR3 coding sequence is TGTGCCTCCCTCGGTCTGGCGGGCTCAATCTATGGCTACACCTTC. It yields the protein CASLGLAGSIYGYTF.

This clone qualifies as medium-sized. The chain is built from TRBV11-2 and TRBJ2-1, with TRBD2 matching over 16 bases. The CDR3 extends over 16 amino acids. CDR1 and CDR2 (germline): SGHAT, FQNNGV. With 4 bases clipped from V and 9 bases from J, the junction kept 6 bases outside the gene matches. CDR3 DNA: TGTGCCAGCAGCTCCGGGACTAGCGGGAGGGGGAGTGAGCAGTTCTTC. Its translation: CASSSGTSGRGSEQFF.

CDR3: CASSDQKILRGNSGNTIYF. In nucleotides, the CDR3 is TGTGCCAGCAGCGATCAAAAAATTCTTAGGGGGAACTCTGGAAACACCATATATTTT. The chain is built from TRBV13 and TRBJ1-3, with D perhaps TRBD1 (6 bases). The CDR3 sequence is 19 residues long. Germline V gives CDR1 PRHDT, CDR2 FYEKMQ (reference sequence). The V end was cut by 5 bases, the J end by 0 bases, with 23 bases between.

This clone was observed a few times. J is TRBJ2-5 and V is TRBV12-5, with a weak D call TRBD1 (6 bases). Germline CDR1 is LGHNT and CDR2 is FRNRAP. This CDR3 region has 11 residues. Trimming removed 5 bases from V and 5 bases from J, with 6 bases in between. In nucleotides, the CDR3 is TGTGCTAGTGGTACAGGGGAGACCCAGTACTTC. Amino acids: CASGTGETQYF. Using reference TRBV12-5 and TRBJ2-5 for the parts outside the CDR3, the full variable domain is DARVTQTPRHKVTEMGQEVTMRCQPILGHNTVFWYRQTMMQGLELLAYFRNRAPLDDSGMPKDRFSAEMPDATLATLKIQPSEPRDSAVYFCASGTGETQYFGPGTRLLVL.

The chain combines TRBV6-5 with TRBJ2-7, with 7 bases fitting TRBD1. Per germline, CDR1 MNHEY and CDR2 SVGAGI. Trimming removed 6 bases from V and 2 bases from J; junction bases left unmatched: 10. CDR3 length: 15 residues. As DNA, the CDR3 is TGTGCCAGCAGGCCGAGGGGGCCTCTAACCTACGAGCAGTACGTC. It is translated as CASRPRGPLTYEQYV.

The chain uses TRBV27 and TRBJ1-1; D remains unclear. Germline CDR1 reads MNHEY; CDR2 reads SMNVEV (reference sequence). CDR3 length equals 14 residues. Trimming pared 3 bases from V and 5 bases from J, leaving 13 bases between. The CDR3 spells CASSLDYSGTEAFF. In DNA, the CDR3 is TGTGCCAGCAGTTTGGATTACAGCGGAACTGAAGCTTTCTTT.

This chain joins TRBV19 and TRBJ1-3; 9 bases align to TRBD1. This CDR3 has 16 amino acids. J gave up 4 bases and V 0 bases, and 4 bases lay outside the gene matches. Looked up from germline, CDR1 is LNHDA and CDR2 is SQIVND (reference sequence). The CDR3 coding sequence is TGTGCCAGTAGTATAGAAGGACAGGGGCACGGAAACACCATATATTTT. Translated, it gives CASSIEGQGHGNTIYF.

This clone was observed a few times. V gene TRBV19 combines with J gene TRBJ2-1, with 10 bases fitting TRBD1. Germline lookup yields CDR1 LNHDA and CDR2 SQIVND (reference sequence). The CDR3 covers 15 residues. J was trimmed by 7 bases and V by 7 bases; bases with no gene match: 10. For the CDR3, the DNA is TGTGCCAGTAAAATTACCGGGACAGGGGTGAATGAGCAGTTCTTC. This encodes CASKITGTGVNEQFF.

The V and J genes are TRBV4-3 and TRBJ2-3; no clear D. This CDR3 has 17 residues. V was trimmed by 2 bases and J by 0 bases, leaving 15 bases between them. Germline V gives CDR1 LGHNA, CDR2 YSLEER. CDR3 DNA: TGCGCCAGCAGCCAATTCGGTTCAGACTCTAGCACAGATACGCAGTATTTT. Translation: CASSQFGSDSSTDTQYF.

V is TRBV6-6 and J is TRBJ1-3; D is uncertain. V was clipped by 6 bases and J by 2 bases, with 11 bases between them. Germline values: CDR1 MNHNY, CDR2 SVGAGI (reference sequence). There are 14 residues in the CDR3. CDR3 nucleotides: TGTGCCAGCAGCTCTAGATCCGCTGGAAACACCATATATTTT. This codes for CASSSRSAGNTIYF.

The CDR3 region is CASSKGEWRNYGYTF. CDR3 coding DNA: TGTGCCAGCAGCAAAGGGGAATGGAGGAACTATGGCTACACCTTC. The V gene is TRBV21-1, the J gene TRBJ1-2. TRBV21-1 is assigned pseudogene status. The CDR3 spans 15 residues.

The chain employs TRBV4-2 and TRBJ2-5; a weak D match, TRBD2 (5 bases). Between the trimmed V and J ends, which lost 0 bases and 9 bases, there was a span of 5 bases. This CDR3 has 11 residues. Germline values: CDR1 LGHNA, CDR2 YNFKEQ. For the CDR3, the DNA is TGTGCCAGCAGCCAAGAGCGGGCCCAGTACTTC. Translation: CASSQERAQYF.

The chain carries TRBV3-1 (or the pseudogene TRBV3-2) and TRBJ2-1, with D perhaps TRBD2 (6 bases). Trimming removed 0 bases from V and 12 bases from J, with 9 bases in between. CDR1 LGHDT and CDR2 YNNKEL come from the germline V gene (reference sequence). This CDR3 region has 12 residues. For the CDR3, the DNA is TGTGCCAGCAGCCAAGAGGCGGGGTCGCAGTTCTTC. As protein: CASSQEAGSQFF.

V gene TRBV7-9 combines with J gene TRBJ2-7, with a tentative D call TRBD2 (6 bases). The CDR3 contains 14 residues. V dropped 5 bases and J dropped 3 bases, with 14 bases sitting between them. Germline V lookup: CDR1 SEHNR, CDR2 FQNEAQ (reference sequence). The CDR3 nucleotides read TGTGCCAGCAGCGCCGGGACTGGACTCTACGAGCAGTACTTC. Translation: CASSAGTGLYEQYF. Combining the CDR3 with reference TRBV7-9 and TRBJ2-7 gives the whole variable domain DTGVSQNPRHKITKRGQNVTFRCDPISEHNRLYWYRQTLGQGPEFLTYFQNEAQLEKSRLLSDRFSAERPKGSFSTLEIQRTEQGDSAMYLCASSAGTGLYEQYFGPGTRLTVT.

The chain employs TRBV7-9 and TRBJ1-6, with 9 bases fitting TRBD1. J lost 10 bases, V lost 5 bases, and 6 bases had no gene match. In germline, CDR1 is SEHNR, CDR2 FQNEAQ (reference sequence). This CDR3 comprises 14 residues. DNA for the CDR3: TGTGCCAGCAGCCCGGGACAGGGAAACTCACCCCTCCACTTT. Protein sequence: CASSPGQGNSPLHF.

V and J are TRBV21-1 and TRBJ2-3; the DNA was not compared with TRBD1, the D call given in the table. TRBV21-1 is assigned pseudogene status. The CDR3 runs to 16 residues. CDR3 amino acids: CASSNYYRSSTDTQYF. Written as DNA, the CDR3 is TGTGCCAGCAGCAACTATTACAGATCTAGCACAGATACGCAGTATTTT.

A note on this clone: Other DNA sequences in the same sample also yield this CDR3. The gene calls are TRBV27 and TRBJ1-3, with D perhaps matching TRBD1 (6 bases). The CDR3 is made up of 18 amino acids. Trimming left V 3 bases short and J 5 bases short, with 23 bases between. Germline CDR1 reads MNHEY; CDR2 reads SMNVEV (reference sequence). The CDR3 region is CASSFAHPGQLPRNTIYF. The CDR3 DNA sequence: TGTGCCAGCAGTTTCGCTCATCCAGGACAGTTACCCCGAAACACCATATATTTT.

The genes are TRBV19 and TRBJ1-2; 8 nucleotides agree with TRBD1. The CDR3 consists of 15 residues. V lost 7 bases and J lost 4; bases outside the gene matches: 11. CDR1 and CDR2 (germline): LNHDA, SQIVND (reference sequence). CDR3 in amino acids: CASNFGQGGAYGYTF. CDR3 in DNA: TGTGCCAGTAACTTTGGACAGGGAGGGGCCTATGGCTACACCTTC.

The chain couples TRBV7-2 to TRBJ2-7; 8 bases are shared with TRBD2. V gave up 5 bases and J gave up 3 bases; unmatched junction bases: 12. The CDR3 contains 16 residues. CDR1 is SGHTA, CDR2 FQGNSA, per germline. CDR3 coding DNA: TGTGCCAGCAGCGGCGCTTCCAGCGGGGGAGTCTACGAGCAGTACTTC. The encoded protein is CASSGASSGGVYEQYF.

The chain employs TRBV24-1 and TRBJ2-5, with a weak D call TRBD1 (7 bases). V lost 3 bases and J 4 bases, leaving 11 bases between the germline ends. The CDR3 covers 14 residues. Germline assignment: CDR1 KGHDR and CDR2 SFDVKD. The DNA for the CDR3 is TGTGCCACCAGTGATCAGGGGGGAGGAGAGACCCAGTACTTC. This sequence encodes CATSDQGGGETQYF.